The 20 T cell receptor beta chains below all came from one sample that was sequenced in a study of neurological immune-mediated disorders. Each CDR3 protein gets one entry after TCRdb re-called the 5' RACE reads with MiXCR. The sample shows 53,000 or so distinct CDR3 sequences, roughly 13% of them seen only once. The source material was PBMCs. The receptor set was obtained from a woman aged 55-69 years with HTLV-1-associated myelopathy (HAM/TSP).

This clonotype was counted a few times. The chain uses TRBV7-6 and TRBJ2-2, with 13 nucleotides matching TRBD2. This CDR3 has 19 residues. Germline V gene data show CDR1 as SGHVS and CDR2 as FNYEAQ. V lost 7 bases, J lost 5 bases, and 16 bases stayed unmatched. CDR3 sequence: CASNYRDTSGRAWTGELFF. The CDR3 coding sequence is TGTGCCAGCAACTATAGGGATACTAGCGGGAGGGCCTGGACCGGGGAGCTGTTTTTT.

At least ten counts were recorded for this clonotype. The CDR3 DNA follows: TGTGCCAGCAGTTACGGGACAGATACGCAGTATTTT. It specifies CASSYGTDTQYF. V gene TRBV6-6 combines with J gene TRBJ2-3; D gene ambiguous. Germline V gene lookup returns CDR1 MNHNY and CDR2 SVGAGI (reference sequence). The CDR3 loop spans 12 amino acids. The V end lost 2 bases, the J end lost 3 bases, and 3 bases lay between the germline ends.

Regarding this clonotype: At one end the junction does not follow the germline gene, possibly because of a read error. This chain's CDR3 is CASRGDDTGEMFF. In DNA form, the CDR3 reads TGTGCCAGCCGAGGGGATGACACCGGGGAGATGTTTTTT. The chain joins TRBV12-3 or TRBV12-4 to TRBJ2-2; D tentatively reads TRBD1 or TRBD2 (5 bases each). The CDR3 runs 13 residues.

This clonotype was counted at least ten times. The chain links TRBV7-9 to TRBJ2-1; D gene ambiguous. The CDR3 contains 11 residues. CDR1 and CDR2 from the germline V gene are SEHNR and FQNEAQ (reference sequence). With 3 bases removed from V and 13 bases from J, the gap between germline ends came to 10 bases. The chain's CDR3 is CASSFGSFQFF. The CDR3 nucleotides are TGTGCCAGCAGCTTCGGAAGTTTCCAGTTCTTC. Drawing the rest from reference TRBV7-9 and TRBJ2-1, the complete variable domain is DTGVSQNPRHKITKRGQNVTFRCDPISEHNRLYWYRQTLGQGPEFLTYFQNEAQLEKSRLLSDRFSAERPKGSFSTLEIQRTEQGDSAMYLCASSFGSFQFFGPGTRLTVL.

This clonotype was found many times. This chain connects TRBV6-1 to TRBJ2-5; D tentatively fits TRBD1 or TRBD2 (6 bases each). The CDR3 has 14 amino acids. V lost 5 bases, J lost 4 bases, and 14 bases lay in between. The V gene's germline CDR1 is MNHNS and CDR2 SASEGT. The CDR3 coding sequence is TGTGCCAGCAGTCCCTTAGGGGGGCCAGAGACCCAGTACTTC. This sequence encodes CASSPLGGPETQYF.

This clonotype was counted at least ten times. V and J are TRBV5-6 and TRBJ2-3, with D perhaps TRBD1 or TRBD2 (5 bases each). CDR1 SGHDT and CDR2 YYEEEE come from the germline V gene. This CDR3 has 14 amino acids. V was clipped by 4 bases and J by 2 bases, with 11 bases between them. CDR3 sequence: CASSLGTVTDTQYF. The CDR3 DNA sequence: TGTGCCAGCAGCCTAGGGACCGTCACAGATACGCAGTATTTT. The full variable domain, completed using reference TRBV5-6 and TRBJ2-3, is DAGVTQSPTHLIKTRGQQVTLRCSPKSGHDTVSWYQQALGQGPQFIFQYYEEEERQRGNFPDRFSGHQFPNYSSELNVNALLLGDSALYLCASSLGTVTDTQYFGPGTRLTVL.

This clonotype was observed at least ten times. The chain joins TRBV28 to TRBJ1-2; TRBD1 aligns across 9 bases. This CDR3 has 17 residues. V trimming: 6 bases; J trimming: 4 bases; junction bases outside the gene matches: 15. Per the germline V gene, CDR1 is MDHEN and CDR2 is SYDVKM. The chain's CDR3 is CASRPIRDRVTSYGYTF. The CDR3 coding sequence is TGTGCCAGCAGACCGATACGGGACAGGGTGACTTCCTATGGCTACACCTTC.

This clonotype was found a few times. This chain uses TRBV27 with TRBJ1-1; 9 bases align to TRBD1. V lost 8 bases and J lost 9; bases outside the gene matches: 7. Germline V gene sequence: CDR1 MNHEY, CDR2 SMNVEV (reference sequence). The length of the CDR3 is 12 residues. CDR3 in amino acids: CASGTGGRKAFF. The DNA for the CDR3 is TGTGCCAGCGGTACAGGGGGCCGGAAAGCTTTCTTT.

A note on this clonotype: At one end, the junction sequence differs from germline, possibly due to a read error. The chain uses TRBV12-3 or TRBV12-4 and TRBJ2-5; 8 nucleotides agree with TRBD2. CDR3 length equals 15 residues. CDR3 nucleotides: TGTGCCAGCAGTGACCTCGGACTAGCACAAGAGATCCAGTACTTC. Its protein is CASSDLGLAQEIQYF.

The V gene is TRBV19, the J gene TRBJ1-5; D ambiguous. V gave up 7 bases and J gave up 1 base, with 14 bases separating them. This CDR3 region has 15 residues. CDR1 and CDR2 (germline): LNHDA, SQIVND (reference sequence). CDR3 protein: CASNQDWASNQPQHF. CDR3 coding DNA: TGTGCCAGTAACCAGGACTGGGCGAGCAATCAGCCCCAGCATTTT.

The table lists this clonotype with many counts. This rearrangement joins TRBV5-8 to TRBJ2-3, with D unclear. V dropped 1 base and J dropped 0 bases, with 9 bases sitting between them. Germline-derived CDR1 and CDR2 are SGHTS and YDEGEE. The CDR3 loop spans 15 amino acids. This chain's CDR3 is CASSLWTKSTDTQYF. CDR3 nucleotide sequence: TGTGCCAGCAGCTTGTGGACGAAGAGCACAGATACGCAGTATTTT.

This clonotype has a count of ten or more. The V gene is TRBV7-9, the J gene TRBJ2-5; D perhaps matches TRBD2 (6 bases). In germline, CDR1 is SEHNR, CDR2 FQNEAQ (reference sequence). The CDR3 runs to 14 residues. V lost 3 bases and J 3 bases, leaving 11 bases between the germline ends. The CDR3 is CASSFRDSKETQYF. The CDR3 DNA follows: TGTGCCAGCAGCTTCCGGGACTCCAAAGAGACCCAGTACTTC.

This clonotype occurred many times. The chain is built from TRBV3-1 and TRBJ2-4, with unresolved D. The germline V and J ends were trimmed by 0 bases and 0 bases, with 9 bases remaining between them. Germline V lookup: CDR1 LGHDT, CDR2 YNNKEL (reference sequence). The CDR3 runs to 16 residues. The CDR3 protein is CASSQDLRVAKNIQYF. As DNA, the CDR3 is TGTGCCAGCAGCCAAGATCTACGGGTAGCCAAAAACATTCAGTACTTC.

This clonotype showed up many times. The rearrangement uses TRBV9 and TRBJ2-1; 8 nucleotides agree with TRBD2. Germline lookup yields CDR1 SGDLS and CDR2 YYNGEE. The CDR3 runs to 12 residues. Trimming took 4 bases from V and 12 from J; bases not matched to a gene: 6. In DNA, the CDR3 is TGTGCCAGCAGCTCCGGACTAGCAGGGCAGTTCTTC. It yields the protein CASSSGLAGQFF.

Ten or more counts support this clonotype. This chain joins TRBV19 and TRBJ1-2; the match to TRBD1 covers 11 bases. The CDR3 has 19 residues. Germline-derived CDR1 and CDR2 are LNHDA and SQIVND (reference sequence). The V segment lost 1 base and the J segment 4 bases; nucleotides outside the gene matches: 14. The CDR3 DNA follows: TGTGCCAGTAGTATAGGAGGGACAGGGGGAAGAGCTGTGGGCTATGGCTACACCTTC. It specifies CASSIGGTGGRAVGYGYTF.

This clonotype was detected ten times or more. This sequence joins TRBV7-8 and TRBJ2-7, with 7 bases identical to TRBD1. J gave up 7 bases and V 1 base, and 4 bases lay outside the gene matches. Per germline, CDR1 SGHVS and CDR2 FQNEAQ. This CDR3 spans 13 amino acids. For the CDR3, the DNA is TGTGCCAGCAGCTTAGTACAGGGGCGGGAGCAGTACTTC. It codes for CASSLVQGREQYF.

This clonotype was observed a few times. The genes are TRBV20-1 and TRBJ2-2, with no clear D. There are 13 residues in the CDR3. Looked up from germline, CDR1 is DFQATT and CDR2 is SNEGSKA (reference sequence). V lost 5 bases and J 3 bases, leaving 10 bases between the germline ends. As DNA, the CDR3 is TGCAGTGCTCAAGAGACTTACACCGGGGAGCTGTTTTTT. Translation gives CSAQETYTGELFF.

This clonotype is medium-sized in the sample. The CDR3 is CASSTGTGAYNEQFF. The CDR3 coding sequence is TGTGCCAGCAGCACCGGGACAGGAGCCTACAATGAGCAGTTCTTC. This chain links TRBV28 with TRBJ2-1; 8 bases align to TRBD1. This CDR3 contains 15 residues. CDR1 is MDHEN, CDR2 SYDVKM, per germline. Unmatched junction bases numbered 6, after V lost 6 bases and J lost 2 bases.

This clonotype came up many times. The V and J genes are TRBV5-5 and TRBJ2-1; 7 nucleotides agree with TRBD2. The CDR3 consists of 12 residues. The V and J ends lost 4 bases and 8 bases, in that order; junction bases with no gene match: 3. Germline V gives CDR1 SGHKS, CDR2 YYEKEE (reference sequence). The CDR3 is CASSPGGYEQFF. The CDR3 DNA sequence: TGTGCCAGCAGCCCCGGGGGGTATGAGCAGTTCTTC. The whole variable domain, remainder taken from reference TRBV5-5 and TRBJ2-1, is DAGVTQSPTHLIKTRGQQVTLRCSPISGHKSVSWYQQVLGQGPQFIFQYYEKEERGRGNFPDRFSARQFPNYSSELNVNALLLGDSALYLCASSPGGYEQFFGPGTRLTVL.

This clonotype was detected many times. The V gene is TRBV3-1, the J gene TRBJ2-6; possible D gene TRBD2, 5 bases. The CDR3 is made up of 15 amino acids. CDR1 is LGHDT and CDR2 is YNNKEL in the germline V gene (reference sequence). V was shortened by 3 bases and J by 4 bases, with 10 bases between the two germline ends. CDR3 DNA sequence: TGTGCCAGCAGCCATAGCGCCGGCGGGGCCAACGTCCTGACTTTC. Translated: CASSHSAGGANVLTF.